This TCR beta chain comes out of a study of identical twins. General study findings and limits: Invariant MAIT and iNKT cells are populations that could partly confound zero-insertion analyses.

TCRdb processed the 5' RACE reads anew with MiXCR; each CDR3 protein has one entry. The table lists about 480,000 distinct CDR3 sequences, approximately 15% of them singletons. A remark on this clonotype: Its antigen is still unknown.

These data also featured in a second study, about yellow fever vaccine responses in identical twins.

The source is a woman aged 18-29 years in good health. Sequenced sample: CD4+ T cells sorted from blood.

This CDR3 is CASSYSRTSGGDSYEQYF. CDR3 coding DNA: TGTGCCAGCAGTTACTCGAGGACTAGCGGGGGGGACTCCTACGAGCAGTACTTC. V is TRBV6-2 or TRBV6-3 and J is TRBJ2-7; 15 bases match TRBD2. The CDR3 runs 18 residues. V lost 0 bases to trimming and J lost 0 bases; unmatched junction nucleotides: 3. CDR1 MNHEY and CDR2 SVGEGT come from the germline V gene.